These 16 T cell receptor beta chains were all obtained from the same sample, sequenced in a study of regulatory T cells in long-lasting Graves disease. Time point noted: persistent/refractory GD, antithyroid drugs over 5 years with positive TRAb. The TCR library was prepared using RNA isolated from PBMCs. The authors built TCR beta libraries using iRepertoire HTBI primers and Arm-PCR of CDR3 regions. TCRdb re-analysed the multiplex PCR reads in MiXCR, keeping a single row per CDR3 protein. The profile shows around 500,000 distinct CDR3 sequences, around 21% of them singletons. The material was peripheral blood mononuclear cells (PBMCs), obtained when the disease was refractory, from a patient treated with antithyroid drugs. The receptor set was obtained from a female donor with Graves disease.

This clonotype was seen ten or more times. V gene TRBV12-3 or TRBV12-4 combines with J gene TRBJ2-7, with 7 bases aligning to TRBD2. The V segment lost 5 bases and the J segment 6 bases; nucleotides outside the gene matches: 4. The CDR3 has 12 amino acids. CDR3 DNA: TGTGCCAGCAGTCTCCAGCGGGGCGAGCAGTACTTC. Its protein product is CASSLQRGEQYF.

This clonotype was recorded at least ten times. The gene calls are TRBV6-2 or TRBV6-3 and TRBJ1-5, with D perhaps TRBD1 (6 bases). V lost 6 bases and J 2 bases, leaving 14 bases between the germline ends. Germline CDR1 and CDR2: MNHEY and SVGEGT. The CDR3 runs 15 residues. Here the CDR3 reads CASRPQGGGNQPQHF. The CDR3 DNA sequence: TGTGCCAGCAGACCACAGGGCGGGGGCAATCAGCCCCAGCATTTT.

In this sample, this clonotype turned up many times. The rearrangement links TRBV28 to TRBJ2-2; D might be TRBD1 (5 bases). Trimming pared 4 bases from V and 5 bases from J, leaving 14 bases between. This CDR3 spans 15 amino acids. Germline values: CDR1 MDHEN, CDR2 SYDVKM. The CDR3 sequence is CASSSQIRGTGELFF. The DNA of the CDR3 is TGTGCCAGCAGTTCACAGATTAGGGGTACCGGGGAGCTGTTTTTT.

This clonotype was seen ten or more times. The chain uses TRBV5-1 and TRBJ1-1, with D possibly matching TRBD1 (6 bases). This CDR3 contains 14 residues. Germline V gene sequence: CDR1 SGHRS, CDR2 YFSETQ. V was shortened by 0 bases and J by 3 bases, with 9 bases between the two germline ends. This CDR3 reads CASSLASGDTEAFF. DNA for the CDR3: TGCGCCAGCAGCTTGGCCTCAGGGGACACTGAAGCTTTCTTT. The whole variable domain, remainder taken from reference TRBV5-1 and TRBJ1-1, is KAGVTQTPRYLIKTRGQQVTLSCSPISGHRSVSWYQQTPGQGLQFLFEYFSETQRNKGNFPGRFSGRQFSNSRSEMNVSTLELGDSALYLCASSLASGDTEAFFGQGTRLTVV.

This clonotype was seen ten or more times. The V call is TRBV5-6, the J call TRBJ1-2, with TRBD1 matching over 8 bases. Trimming removed 0 bases from V and 2 bases from J; junction bases left unmatched: 6. Germline CDR1 SGHDT, CDR2 YYEEEE. The CDR3 runs to 16 residues. The CDR3 DNA follows: TGTGCCAGCAGCTTGGTGGCAGGGGGCCGGAACTATGGCTACACCTTC. It codes for CASSLVAGGRNYGYTF.

This clonotype occurred many times. The chain recombines TRBV11-2 with TRBJ2-7; 7 nucleotides line up with TRBD1. Trimming cost V 3 bases and J 2 bases; bases outside gene matches: 4. The length of the CDR3 is 14 residues. Germline CDR1 and CDR2: SGHAT and FQNNGV. Here the CDR3 reads CASSFPGQAYEQYF. For the CDR3, the DNA is TGTGCCAGCAGCTTCCCCGGACAGGCCTACGAGCAGTACTTC.

The rearrangement joins TRBV6-2 or TRBV6-3 to TRBJ1-1; D unclear. CDR1 is MNHEY and CDR2 is SVGEGT in the germline V gene. CDR3 length equals 15 residues. V shed 4 bases and J shed 0 bases, with 12 bases lying between them. CDR3 residues: CASSSRGDLNTEAFF. DNA of the CDR3: TGTGCCAGCAGTTCCCGTGGGGATCTGAACACTGAAGCTTTCTTT.

This clonotype was counted a few times. The J gene is TRBJ1-5, the V gene TRBV28, with 8 nucleotides matching TRBD1. The CDR3 extends over 13 amino acids. Germline loops: CDR1 MDHEN, CDR2 SYDVKM. V dropped 8 bases and J dropped 2; count of bases not matched to a gene: 2. The CDR3 sequence: CASVTGGNQPQHF. The CDR3 nucleotides are TGTGCCAGCGTGACAGGGGGCAATCAGCCCCAGCATTTT.

This clonotype was counted a single time. The chain couples TRBV20-1 to TRBJ2-2; D is possibly TRBD1 (6 bases). Germline V gene sequence: CDR1 DFQATT, CDR2 SNEGSKA (reference sequence). V was clipped by 7 bases and J by 1 base, with 10 bases between them. This CDR3 is built from 13 residues. The CDR3 reads CSVPGQNTGELFF. Written as DNA, the CDR3 is TGCAGTGTCCCGGGACAGAACACCGGGGAGCTGTTTTTT.

This clonotype was seen at least ten times. The V and J genes are TRBV28 and TRBJ2-7; TRBD2 is a possible D gene (5 bases). V was shortened by 5 bases and J by 4 bases, with 15 bases between the two germline ends. The CDR3 is made up of 14 amino acids. Germline V gene lookup returns CDR1 MDHEN and CDR2 SYDVKM. Here the CDR3 reads CASSRRPGTYEQYF. CDR3 coding DNA: TGTGCCAGCAGTCGACGACCGGGAACTTACGAGCAGTACTTC.

This clonotype was recorded many times. The chain employs TRBV28 and TRBJ2-7, with 9 bases fitting TRBD1. The CDR3 covers 15 residues. CDR1 is MDHEN, CDR2 SYDVKM, per germline. J lost 5 bases, V lost 3 bases, and 8 bases had no gene match. DNA of the CDR3: TGTGCCAGCAGTTTCTCAGACAGGGGGGCCCACGAGCAGTACTTC. The encoded protein is CASSFSDRGAHEQYF.

This clonotype was seen only a few times. The V and J genes are TRBV9 and TRBJ2-7, with D possibly TRBD2 on 5 matching bases. Germline CDR1 and CDR2: SGDLS and YYNGEE. V dropped 4 bases and J dropped 3 bases, with 23 bases sitting between them. CDR3 size: 17 residues. The CDR3 bases are TGTGCCAGCAGCCCCCGCCTCGATCAGCGGAGCGGCTACGAGCAGTACTTC. This translates into CASSPRLDQRSGYEQYF.

The rearrangement joins TRBV7-9 to TRBJ2-7; 11 nucleotides match TRBD2. Germline CDR1 is SEHNR and CDR2 is FQNEAQ (reference sequence). CDR3 length: 16 residues. V was clipped by 3 bases and J by 0 bases; unmatched bases: 4. CDR3 loop: CASSFGTSGASYEQYF. CDR3 nucleotide sequence: TGTGCCAGCAGCTTCGGGACTAGCGGTGCCTCCTACGAGCAGTACTTC.

The chain employs TRBV7-2 and TRBJ2-1; D possibly uses TRBD1 or TRBD2 (5 bases each). Germline-derived CDR1 and CDR2 are SGHTA and FQGNSA. CDR3 size: 13 residues. The V end was cut by 10 bases, the J end by 10 bases, with 20 bases between. CDR3 protein: CATSLGTGWEQFF. The CDR3 DNA reads TGTGCCACCTCGCTAGGGACGGGGTGGGAGCAGTTCTTC.

This clonotype was counted ten times or more. The chain combines TRBV7-2 with TRBJ2-5; either TRBD1 or TRBD2 may supply D (7 bases each). Per the germline V gene, CDR1 is SGHTA and CDR2 is FQGNSA. V dropped 2 bases and J dropped 2 bases, with 9 bases sitting between them. The CDR3 runs to 14 residues. The CDR3 here is CASSLQGGQETQYF. CDR3 DNA: TGTGCCAGCAGCTTACAGGGGGGGCAAGAGACCCAGTACTTC.

The rearrangement uses TRBV6-1 and TRBJ1-4; D perhaps matches TRBD1 (6 bases). Germline-derived CDR1 and CDR2 are MNHNS and SASEGT. This CDR3 has 15 amino acids. V gave up 7 bases and J gave up 3 bases, with 15 bases separating them. The CDR3 loop reads CASIEWGAANEKLFF. Written as DNA, the CDR3 is TGTGCCAGCATCGAATGGGGGGCGGCTAATGAAAAACTGTTTTTT.